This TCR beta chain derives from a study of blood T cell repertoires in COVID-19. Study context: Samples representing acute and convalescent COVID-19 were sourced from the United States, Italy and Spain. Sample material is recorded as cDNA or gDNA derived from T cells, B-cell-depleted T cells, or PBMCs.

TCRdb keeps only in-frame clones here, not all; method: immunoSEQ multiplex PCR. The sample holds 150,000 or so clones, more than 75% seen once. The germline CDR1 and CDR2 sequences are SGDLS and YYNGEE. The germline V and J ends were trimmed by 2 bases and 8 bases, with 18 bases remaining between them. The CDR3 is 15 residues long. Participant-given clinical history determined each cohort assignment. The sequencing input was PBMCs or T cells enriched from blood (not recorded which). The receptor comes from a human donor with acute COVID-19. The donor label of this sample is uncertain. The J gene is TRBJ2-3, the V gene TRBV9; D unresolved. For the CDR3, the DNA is TGTGCCAGCAGCGTCGCCCGTCGTTCGGCGGCTACGCAGTATTTT. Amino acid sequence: CASSVARRSAATQYF.